These 26 T cell receptor beta chains were all obtained from the same sample, sequenced in a study of regulatory T cells in long-lasting Graves disease (dated by TCRdb to the early 2020s). To prepare the library, multiplex PCR was applied. Sequencing used an Illumina HiSeq 4000. TCR beta libraries were built with iRepertoire HTBI primers and Arm-PCR amplification of CDR3 regions. TCRdb handled the public reads itself, with Q25 trimming in fastp and clone calling in MiXCR, and kept productive beta chains. Rows with a matching CDR3 protein are joined into one entry that keeps the most common DNA and genes. The sample table holds approximately 400,000 distinct CDR3 sequences, of which 12% were seen once. In total, the top ten clones hold 15% to 20% of the sample. Read against the paper, the sample's time point label means: newly diagnosed GD, antithyroid drugs for less than 3 months. For both TCR sequencing and RNA sequencing, RNA was extracted from PBMCs in TRIzol.

The sample was also linked to a second study, of T cells in Graves' hyperthyroidism and ophthalmopathy.

The sequencing used peripheral blood mononuclear cells (PBMCs), collected at new diagnosis, from a patient treated with antithyroid drugs. The receptor set was obtained from a woman aged 18-29 years with Graves disease. Donor details come from another sample of the same person, matched by shared clones.

This chain uses TRBV20-1 with TRBJ2-4; the D is unclear. Looked up from germline, CDR1 is DFQATT and CDR2 is SNEGSKA (reference sequence). Trimming cost V 3 bases and J 0 bases, with 15 bases left between them. The CDR3 length is 16 residues. CDR3 DNA sequence: TGCAGTGCTAGTCCCACGGATTACCTAGCCAAAAACATTCAGTACTTC. Its translation: CSASPTDYLAKNIQYF.

This clonotype was seen repeatedly, ten times or more. The DNA for the CDR3 is TGTGCCAGCTGCTCTCGAAGTTGGGCAGGGGCTCCCTTGGCTATTAACTATGGCTACACCTTC. This codes for CASCSRSWAGAPLAINYGYTF. V is TRBV12-3 or TRBV12-4 and J is TRBJ1-2; D may be TRBD1 (6 bases). Deletions cut 8 bases from V and 1 base from J, with 35 bases between. This CDR3 has 21 amino acids.

This clonotype was counted many times. The V and J genes are TRBV28 and TRBJ2-1; TRBD2 aligns across 12 bases. Germline CDR1 reads MDHEN; CDR2 reads SYDVKM. The CDR3 totals 16 residues. V was pared by 10 bases and J by 8 bases, with 15 bases of the junction left unmatched. The CDR3 region has the DNA TGTGCCACCGCTCGGCTAGCGGGAGGGCCCAGCCATGAGCAGTTCTTC. The encoded protein is CATARLAGGPSHEQFF.

This clonotype was seen repeatedly, ten times or more. The chain has TRBV11-2 and TRBJ1-1; D remains ambiguous. The CDR3 extends over 11 amino acids. Germline CDR1 is SGHAT and CDR2 is FQNNGV. V lost 3 bases and J 7 bases, leaving 6 bases between the germline ends. CDR3: CASSLGSEAFF. The CDR3 nucleotides are TGTGCCAGCAGCTTGGGGAGTGAAGCTTTCTTT.

This clonotype was seen many times. J is TRBJ2-1 and V is TRBV5-1, with 7 nucleotides matching TRBD2. The germline CDR1 and CDR2 sequences are SGHRS and YFSETQ. This CDR3 is built from 15 residues. The V gene end was trimmed by 1 base and the J gene end by 2 bases; junction bases not matched to a gene: 3. The CDR3 region has the DNA TGCGCCAGCAGCTTGTCTAGCGGTACCTACAATGAGCAGTTCTTC. Protein: CASSLSSGTYNEQFF.

This clonotype came up many times. The chain recombines TRBV18 with TRBJ1-2; 8 bases are a match to TRBD1. This CDR3 region has 16 residues. Germline CDR1 is KGHSH and CDR2 is LQKENI. Germline trimming cut 0 bases from V and 2 bases from J; bases unmatched to any gene: 5. The CDR3 sequence: CASSPPARGRNYGYTF. The CDR3 DNA follows: TGTGCCAGCTCACCACCGGCCAGGGGGCGGAACTATGGCTACACCTTC.

The chain recombines TRBV20-1 with TRBJ2-1; TRBD2 matches 7 bases. The V and J ends lost 5 bases and 3 bases, in that order; junction bases with no gene match: 10. In germline, CDR1 is DFQATT, CDR2 SNEGSKA (reference sequence). The CDR3 is made up of 15 amino acids. The chain's CDR3 is CSAYTTSVLYNEQFF. CDR3 bases: TGCAGTGCTTATACTACTAGCGTTCTCTACAATGAGCAGTTCTTC.

This clonotype appeared many times. The V call is TRBV5-6, the J call TRBJ1-1; perhaps TRBD1 as D (5 bases). From germline, CDR1 is SGHDT and CDR2 YYEEEE. Trimming pared 4 bases from V and 0 bases from J, leaving 7 bases between. There are 13 residues in the CDR3. The CDR3 is CASSARVNTEAFF. CDR3 bases: TGTGCCAGCAGCGCCAGGGTGAACACTGAAGCTTTCTTT.

This clonotype was found a few times. The J gene is TRBJ1-2, the V gene TRBV19; 7 nucleotides agree with TRBD1. This CDR3 has 14 amino acids. The ends lost 5 bases at V and 7 bases at J; junction bases unmatched: 10. Per germline, CDR1 LNHDA and CDR2 SQIVND (reference sequence). CDR3 in DNA: TGTGCCAGTAGTCCTACAAGAGGGGGCCGTGGCTACACCTTC. It translates to CASSPTRGGRGYTF.

This clonotype was counted at least ten times. This chain uses TRBV6-2 or TRBV6-3 with TRBJ2-5, with a possible D match to TRBD1 (6 bases). The V gene lost 5 bases and the J gene lost 5 bases, with 12 bases spanning the gap. This CDR3 has 13 residues. CDR1 is MNHEY, CDR2 SVGEGT, per germline. In nucleotides, the CDR3 is TGTGCCAGCAGTAGACAGGACACGGAGACCCAGTACTTC. Amino acids: CASSRQDTETQYF.

This clonotype was seen many times. V is TRBV12-3 or TRBV12-4 and J is TRBJ1-6; a possible D gene is TRBD1 (5 bases). This CDR3 comprises 19 residues. Trimming removed 7 bases at V and 5 bases at J, with 27 bases between. Written as DNA, the CDR3 is TGTGCCAGCACTACTTCGGCAGGGCCCCTAACCTTCGATAATTCACCCCTCCACTTT. This codes for CASTTSAGPLTFDNSPLHF.

This clonotype was found many times. The chain's CDR3 is CASSPRNPPYEQYF. DNA for the CDR3: TGTGCCAGCAGCCCCAGAAACCCACCCTACGAGCAGTACTTC. J is TRBJ2-7 and V is TRBV28, with unresolved D. The CDR3 loop spans 14 amino acids. Germline V lookup: CDR1 MDHEN, CDR2 SYDVKM. The ends were cut back, 6 bases at V and 2 bases at J, with 14 bases in the middle.

This clonotype was counted many times. The V and J genes are TRBV30 and TRBJ1-5, with D unclear. The germline V gene has CDR1 GTSNPN and CDR2 SVGIG (reference sequence). The CDR3 is 13 residues long. V was cut by 2 bases and J by 7 bases, with 12 bases left in between. The CDR3 DNA reads as TGTGCCTGGAGTCACGAGCTTAACCAGCCCCAGCATTTT. Amino acid sequence: CAWSHELNQPQHF.

This clonotype was seen many times. The CDR3 sequence: CASTAEERRGKLFF. The CDR3 bases are TGTGCCAGCACCGCGGAAGAGAGGCGGGGAAAACTGTTTTTT. The chain employs TRBV28 and TRBJ1-4; the D is unclear. The CDR3 has 14 amino acids. The V gene lost 7 bases and the J gene lost 10 bases, with 19 bases spanning the gap. Germline V gene lookup returns CDR1 MDHEN and CDR2 SYDVKM.

The table lists this clonotype with many counts. The V call is TRBV7-9, the J call TRBJ2-1; D is unclear. Trimming removed 4 bases from V and 9 bases from J, with 25 bases in between. There are 17 residues in the CDR3. The V gene's germline CDR1 is SEHNR and CDR2 FQNEAQ (reference sequence). The CDR3 loop reads CASSSIFRSRGDGEQFF. CDR3 coding DNA: TGTGCCAGCAGCTCAATTTTCAGGAGCCGAGGCGACGGTGAGCAGTTCTTC.

This clonotype has ten or more counts. V is TRBV2 and J is TRBJ1-1; D uncertain. From germline, CDR1 is SNHLY and CDR2 FYNNEI. V was shortened by 7 bases and J by 1 base, with 10 bases between the two germline ends. The CDR3 is 13 residues long. The CDR3 protein is CASNRERNTEAFF. The CDR3 DNA is TGTGCCAGCAACCGGGAAAGGAACACTGAAGCTTTCTTT.

This clonotype was seen repeatedly, ten times or more. CDR3 sequence reads: CSATSGLAGGSDTQYF. CDR3 nucleotides: TGCAGTGCTACCTCCGGACTAGCGGGAGGCTCAGATACGCAGTATTTT. The genes are TRBV20-1 and TRBJ2-3, with 14 bases matching TRBD2. The CDR3 extends over 16 amino acids. The V and J ends lost 4 bases and 4 bases, in that order; junction bases with no gene match: 7. CDR1 DFQATT and CDR2 SNEGSKA come from the germline V gene (reference sequence).

This clonotype was counted at least ten times. This rearrangement joins TRBV24-1 to TRBJ1-3; D remains unclear. CDR3 size: 14 residues. Germline loops: CDR1 KGHDR, CDR2 SFDVKD. Trimming removed 8 bases at V and 1 base at J, with 11 bases between. In DNA, the CDR3 is TGTGCCACCACCATTCGACTATCTGGAAACACCATATATTTT. It codes for CATTIRLSGNTIYF.

This clonotype was seen ten or more times. V gene TRBV7-2 combines with J gene TRBJ2-2, with D possibly TRBD2 on 6 matching bases. The germline V gene has CDR1 SGHTA and CDR2 FQGNSA. There are 14 residues in the CDR3. Trimming left V 2 bases short and J 6 bases short, with 10 bases between. The chain's CDR3 is CASSLRLVSGELFF. Here the CDR3 DNA reads TGTGCCAGCAGCTTACGACTAGTATCCGGGGAGCTGTTTTTT. Combining the CDR3 with reference TRBV7-2 and TRBJ2-2 gives the whole variable domain GAGVSQSPSNKVTEKGKDVELRCDPISGHTALYWYRQSLGQGLEFLIYFQGNSAPDKSGLPSDRFSAERTGGSVSTLTIQRTQQEDSAVYLCASSLRLVSGELFFGEGSRLTVL.

The chain couples TRBV14 to TRBJ2-1, with D perhaps TRBD1 (6 bases). Germline V gene sequence: CDR1 SGHDN, CDR2 FVKESK. This CDR3 contains 14 residues. Trimming cost V 4 bases and J 2 bases, with 9 bases left between them. In DNA form, the CDR3 reads TGTGCCAGCAGCCTATGGGGGCCCTACAATGAGCAGTTCTTC. It codes for CASSLWGPYNEQFF.

Regarding this clonotype: The junction differs from germline at one of its ends, possibly a read error. The V call is TRBV7-9, the J call TRBJ1-6; D gene ambiguous. CDR1 is SEHNR, CDR2 FQNEAQ, per germline (reference sequence). The CDR3 is 13 amino acids. CDR3 DNA sequence: TGTGCCAGCAGCAAGTCCGGTAATCCACCCCTCCACTTT. This gives the protein CASSKSGNPPLHF.

The table lists this clonotype with many counts. V gene TRBV10-3 combines with J gene TRBJ1-4; D is unclear. The CDR3 is 13 amino acids. CDR1 and CDR2 from the germline V gene are ENHRY and SYGVKD. The V end lost 4 bases, the J end lost 5 bases, and 8 bases lay between the germline ends. The CDR3 spells CAISGNVNEKLFF. The CDR3 DNA reads as TGTGCCATCAGTGGAAATGTCAATGAAAAACTGTTTTTT.

Ten or more counts support this clonotype. The CDR3 DNA sequence: TGTGCCAGCAGCGCGTATTCCTACGAGCAGTACTTC. This encodes CASSAYSYEQYF. The chain links TRBV28 to TRBJ2-7, with D hard to call. V was clipped by 6 bases and J by 1 base, with 7 bases between them. Germline loops: CDR1 MDHEN, CDR2 SYDVKM. This CDR3 has 12 residues.

This clonotype was picked up many times. The V and J genes are TRBV18 and TRBJ1-2, with D tentatively TRBD1 (5 bases). CDR1 KGHSH and CDR2 LQKENI come from the germline V gene. This CDR3 has 15 amino acids. V gave up 8 bases and J gave up 0 bases, with 16 bases separating them. In nucleotides, the CDR3 is TGTGCCAGCACCACCCGGGACGGCTCTAACTATGGCTACACCTTC. Translating it yields CASTTRDGSNYGYTF.

The gene calls are TRBV20-1 and TRBJ1-6, with D tentatively TRBD1 (5 bases). Germline V gene sequence: CDR1 DFQATT, CDR2 SNEGSKA (reference sequence). The germline V and J ends were trimmed by 5 bases and 6 bases, with 14 bases remaining between them. This CDR3 contains 14 residues. The CDR3, as DNA: TGCAGTGCTCTTGGGAGGGGTTCTAATTCACCCCTCCACTTT. It translates to CSALGRGSNSPLHF.

This clonotype showed up many times. This chain connects TRBV6-5 to TRBJ1-2; TRBD1 is a possible D gene (6 bases). Germline CDR1 is MNHEY and CDR2 is SVGAGI. V was clipped by 0 bases and J by 4 bases, with 18 bases between them. The CDR3 is 17 amino acids. The CDR3 DNA is TGTGCCAGCAGTTACTCCCCGGGGGGCAGCCCGACCTATGGCTACACCTTC. This gives the protein CASSYSPGGSPTYGYTF.